The clone carrying this T cell receptor (beta chain) was picked up a small number of times. The TCRbeta library incorporated unique molecular identifiers. TCRdb fed the PCR reads into MiXCR, producing one record per CDR3 protein. In the table there are 500,000 or so distinct CDR3 sequences, about 30% of which are singletons. These data belong to a study of T-cell reconstitution after alpha-beta-depleted transplantation in children. Germline lookup yields CDR1 ENHRY and CDR2 SYGVKD. This CDR3 has 17 amino acids. With 6 bases clipped from V and 0 bases from J, the junction kept 9 bases outside the gene matches.

The sample was PBMCs from the stem cell graft donor, taken from the stem cell graft. The chain is built from TRBV10-3 and TRBJ2-1, with 9 bases matching TRBD2. This clonotype was sampled from a human donor who donated a stem cell graft to a child with aplastic anemia. This chain's CDR3 is CAISVAGATSSYNEQFF. The CDR3 coding sequence is TGTGCCATCAGCGTAGCGGGAGCTACGAGCTCCTACAATGAGCAGTTCTTC.